This is a list of T cell receptor beta chains from one sample in a study of shared clonotypes between healthy human individuals. TCRdb's table, derived via immunoSEQ multiplex PCR, lists solely in-frame clones and lacks some. This table holds around 1,900,000 clones, 90% to 95% found once. The sequenced material came from naive CD8+ T cells from PBMCs. These receptors were obtained from a man between 18 and 35 years old in good health. Some clones in this sample may be carry-over from other donors' samples. Each CDR3 is given with its conserved first and last residue.

V	CDR3
TRBV7-9	CASSLGHQEGGNTIYF
TRBV9	CASRSTTGRDTGELFF
TRBV4-3	CASSQDLLAESSYEQYF
TRBV28	CATAQGLLNSPLHF
TRBV18	CASSPPRVVNTGELFF
TRBV4-3	CASSQDRGGNTEAFF
TRBV6-5	CASSYGTSGSYEQYF
TRBV25-1	CASSSARIDNEQFF
TRBV13	CASSLGSDSYEQYF
TRBV4-1	CASSQGGLAGPYEQYF
TRBV5-1	CASSLSGSANTGELFF
TRBV28	CASREGWGEQYF
TRBV4-3	CASSPGLAGAEQYF
TRBV10-3	CAISASRTEKNSPLHF
TRBV6-6	CASSYSGGIGEQFF
TRBV7-6	CASSLGLSRRTDETQYF
TRBV5-1	CASSLWTRTREKLFF
TRBV4-1	CASSQGTGKNTEAFF
TRBV7-9	CASSSPGRDRGPEAFF
TRBV6-1	CASSEYLGGMLDSNQPQHF
TRBV9	CASSVGFTTYEQYF
TRBV7-9	CASSSGEEAGELFF
TRBV27	CASKSLTHPYQETQYF
TRBV27	CASSPQTSDRGTNQPQHF
TRBV5-1	CASSSGNTSSYEQYF
TRBV5-1	CASSNPDRGRGYEQYF
TRBV6-4	CASSAGPTPRETQYF
TRBV27	CASSFAWGRNQPQHF
TRBV7-6	CASSRGLAGGLYNEQFF